One sample yielded the 6 T cell receptor beta chains listed below, sequenced in a study of vaccination and CD4 T cells after COVID-19. Sequencing of cultured CD4+ T cell DNA used the Oncomine TCR Beta short-read assay. One entry per CDR3 protein, called by TCRdb with MiXCR from the PCR reads. The sample has 4,800 or so distinct CDR3 sequences; 40% are singletons. Described treatment: roughly ten-day PBMC culture with coronavirus spike peptide pools or control peptides (ViraFEST assay). These receptors have no known antigen. The sample consisted of CD4+ T cells from blood, cultured in vitro. The receptors derive from a human donor who had recovered from COVID-19.

This clonotype has just a few counts. The chain is built from TRBV2 and TRBJ2-2, with D unclear. The CDR3 is 15 residues long. V lost 6 bases and J lost 0, with 11 bases in between. Germline lookup yields CDR1 SNHLY and CDR2 FYNNEI. In DNA form, the CDR3 reads TGTGCCAGCAGGGGTGACGGAGCGAACACCGGGGAGCTGTTTTTT. It encodes CASRGDGANTGELFF.

The chain links TRBV12-3 or TRBV12-4 to TRBJ2-5, with 11 bases aligning to TRBD2. The trim removed 4 bases at V and 5 bases at J, leaving 6 bases unmatched. The length of the CDR3 is 15 residues. CDR3 nucleotide sequence: TGTGCCAGCAGTTCCCCGGGACTAGCGGAGGAGACCCAGTACTTC. Amino acid sequence: CASSSPGLAEETQYF.

This clonotype showed up just a few times. This chain joins TRBV2 and TRBJ2-5, with 9 bases identical to TRBD2. The length of the CDR3 is 14 residues. V dropped 2 bases and J dropped 5; count of bases not matched to a gene: 3. CDR1 is SNHLY, CDR2 FYNNEI, per germline. The CDR3 region is CASSESGGRETQYF. The CDR3 DNA reads TGTGCCAGCAGTGAAAGCGGGGGGCGGGAGACCCAGTACTTC.

The chain employs TRBV7-8 and TRBJ2-7; 9 bases fit TRBD1. Germline CDR1 and CDR2: SGHVS and FQNEAQ. Trimming cost V 3 bases and J 0 bases; bases outside gene matches: 6. The CDR3 has 16 residues. Here the CDR3 reads CASSFHRDRASYEQYF. The CDR3 bases are TGTGCCAGCAGCTTTCACAGGGACAGGGCCTCCTACGAGCAGTACTTC.

The chain couples TRBV12-3 or TRBV12-4 to TRBJ1-5, with D perhaps TRBD1 (5 bases). This CDR3 is 13 amino acids long. V was clipped by 3 bases and J by 7 bases, with 10 bases between them. For the CDR3, the DNA is TGTGCCAGCAGTTTTGGGGGGAGGCAGCCCCAGCATTTT. Protein: CASSFGGRQPQHF.

V gene TRBV6-1 combines with J gene TRBJ1-3, with TRBD1 as a possible D gene (6 bases). V was cut by 6 bases and J by 5 bases, with 14 bases left in between. Germline CDR1 and CDR2: MNHNS and SASEGT. This CDR3 region has 14 residues. The CDR3 loop is CASSPTGSRNTIYF. The CDR3 bases are TGTGCCAGCAGCCCCACAGGGTCCAGAAACACCATATATTTT.